Each of the 28 T cell receptor beta chains below was sequenced from the same sample in a study of blood T cell repertoires in COVID-19. Method: immunoSEQ multiplex PCR; TCRdb's copy keeps in-frame clones and lacks some. The sample has 62,000 or so clones, roughly 88% seen once. The sample consisted of peripheral blood. These receptors came from a human donor in a cohort sampled during active COVID-19.

The CDR3 spells CASSDTVRGTEAFF. DNA for the CDR3: TGTGCCAGCTCGGATACCGTCAGGGGTACTGAAGCTTTCTTT. The rearrangement uses TRBV18 and TRBJ1-1, with a weak D call TRBD1 (6 bases). The germline CDR1 and CDR2 sequences are KGHSH and LQKENI. Trimming removed 6 bases from V and 5 bases from J, with 16 bases in between. The CDR3 runs 14 residues.

The DNA for the CDR3 is TGTGCCAGCAGCTTGTTCGACAGGGGGAACTATGGCTACACCTTC. Its translation is CASSLFDRGNYGYTF. The chain has TRBV7-9 and TRBJ1-2, with 9 bases matching TRBD1. Germline V CDR1 and CDR2: SEHNR, FQNEAQ (reference sequence). J was trimmed by 2 bases and V by 3 bases; bases with no gene match: 4. This CDR3 is 15 amino acids long.

This clone has only one observation. This chain uses TRBV19 with TRBJ1-2; D is possibly TRBD1 (5 bases). Looked up from germline, CDR1 is LNHDA and CDR2 is SQIVND (reference sequence). This CDR3 has 14 residues. The V and J ends lost 7 bases and 7 bases respectively, with 19 bases between them. The CDR3 protein is CASTVVSGVGGYTF. CDR3 sequence (DNA): TGTGCCAGTACCGTAGTATCGGGGGTAGGTGGCTACACCTTC.

V is TRBV30 and J is TRBJ1-6, with a possible D match to TRBD1 (6 bases). Germline-derived CDR1 and CDR2 are GTSNPN and SVGIG (reference sequence). Trimming stripped 3 bases from V and 7 bases from J, with 10 bases between. This CDR3 spans 13 amino acids. The CDR3 coding sequence is TGTGCCTGGAGACAGGGATGGAATTCACCCCTCCACTTT. Protein sequence: CAWRQGWNSPLHF.

V gene TRBV7-9 combines with J gene TRBJ2-3; no clear D gene. Per the germline V gene, CDR1 is SEHNR and CDR2 is FQNEAQ (reference sequence). The CDR3 has 12 residues. Trimming removed 6 bases at V and 0 bases at J, with 4 bases between. The chain's CDR3 is CASSRSTDTQYF. The CDR3 region has the DNA TGTGCCAGCAGTCGTAGCACAGATACGCAGTATTTT.

V and J are TRBV18 and TRBJ2-3, with 8 bases identical to TRBD1. The CDR3 length is 14 residues. The V gene end was trimmed by 6 bases and the J gene end by 2 bases; junction bases not matched to a gene: 4. Germline CDR1 reads KGHSH; CDR2 reads LQKENI. Here the CDR3 reads CASSTQGATDTQYF. CDR3 bases: TGTGCCAGCTCGACCCAGGGGGCCACAGATACGCAGTATTTT.

The chain is built from TRBV18 and TRBJ2-7; 10 positions match TRBD2. Trimming took 6 bases from V and 1 from J; bases not matched to a gene: 6. This CDR3 has 15 amino acids. CDR1 KGHSH and CDR2 LQKENI come from the germline V gene. DNA of the CDR3: TGTGCCAGCTCCCGAGGGACTAGCGCATCCTACGAGCAGTACTTC. Translation: CASSRGTSASYEQYF.

V usage is TRBV18 and J usage is TRBJ2-7; TRBD1 matches at 7 bases. The CDR3 contains 16 residues. V trimming: 4 bases; J trimming: 0 bases; junction bases outside the gene matches: 9. Germline V lookup: CDR1 KGHSH, CDR2 LQKENI. For the CDR3, the DNA is TGTGCCAGCTCACTCTTCGGACAGGCGAGCTCCTACGAGCAGTACTTC. Translation: CASSLFGQASSYEQYF.

The chain couples TRBV5-6 to TRBJ1-3; D unclear. The CDR3 loop spans 15 amino acids. V was cut by 4 bases and J by 0 bases, with 11 bases left in between. Germline V gene lookup returns CDR1 SGHDT and CDR2 YYEEEE. The chain's CDR3 is CASSLSFRSGNTIYF. CDR3 bases: TGTGCCAGCAGCCTATCATTCCGCTCTGGAAACACCATATATTTT.

The chain recombines TRBV5-1 with TRBJ2-2; 10 bases line up with TRBD1. The CDR3 sequence is 16 residues long. CDR1 is SGHRS and CDR2 is YFSETQ in the germline V gene. The ends lost 5 bases at V and 5 bases at J; junction bases unmatched: 9. Here the CDR3 reads CASSRSGTGETGELFF. Here the CDR3 DNA reads TGCGCCAGCAGTCGATCCGGGACAGGGGAAACCGGGGAGCTGTTTTTT.

The rearrangement joins TRBV6-4 to TRBJ2-1; D is unclear. The germline V gene has CDR1 MRHNA and CDR2 SNTAGT. The CDR3 is 13 amino acids. Trimming pared 0 bases from V and 8 bases from J, leaving 8 bases between. CDR3 DNA: TGTGCCAGCAGTGACTCAGTACTGCATGAGCAGTTCTTC. It encodes CASSDSVLHEQFF.

The chain carries TRBV7-2 and TRBJ2-1, with D possibly TRBD1 on 5 matching bases. V was clipped by 4 bases and J by 7 bases, with 14 bases between them. CDR1 and CDR2 from the germline V gene are SGHTA and FQGNSA. This CDR3 contains 14 residues. The CDR3 loop reads CASSSRESGNEQFF. In nucleotides, the CDR3 is TGTGCCAGCAGCTCCAGGGAATCTGGGAATGAGCAGTTCTTC.

The CDR3 region has the DNA TGTGCCAGCAGTTACCCCGGGAGGGGAACTGAAGCTTTCTTT. Encoded protein: CASSYPGRGTEAFF. This chain links TRBV6-2 or TRBV6-3 with TRBJ1-1; D perhaps matches TRBD1 (5 bases). V was trimmed by 2 bases and J by 5 bases, leaving 12 bases between them. There are 14 residues in the CDR3. CDR1 is MNHEY, CDR2 SVGEGT, per germline.

The genes are TRBV11-2 and TRBJ1-3, with 8 nucleotides matching TRBD1. V trimming: 1 base; J trimming: 0 bases; junction bases outside the gene matches: 8. The CDR3 has 18 amino acids. Germline CDR1 SGHAT, CDR2 FQNNGV. The DNA of the CDR3 is TGTGCCAGCAGCTTAGTTGGGGCAGGGGGCCCCTCTGGAAACACCATATATTTT. Translating gives CASSLVGAGGPSGNTIYF.

This clone was seen only a few times. This chain connects TRBV12-2 to TRBJ2-7; TRBD2 is taken as the D call from the table, unchecked against the DNA. TRBV12-2 is labeled a pseudogene. This CDR3 is 15 amino acids long. For the CDR3, the DNA is TGTGCAAGTCGCCTAAGGACTAGCGGGAGCTACGAGCAGTACTTC. It yields the protein CASRLRTSGSYEQYF.

The V call is TRBV28, the J call TRBJ2-1; 7 bases fit TRBD1. Germline CDR1 reads MDHEN; CDR2 reads SYDVKM. Trimming at V came to 6 bases and at J to 13 bases, leaving 6 bases not matched to a gene. The CDR3 sequence is 11 residues long. CDR3 amino acids: CASSADRVQFF. The CDR3 DNA reads TGTGCCAGCAGCGCCGACAGGGTACAGTTCTTC.

The rearrangement links TRBV24-1 to TRBJ1-2; 7 positions match TRBD1. After removal of 6 bases from V and 3 bases from J, the junction contained 3 bases not matched to a gene. Germline CDR1 and CDR2: KGHDR and SFDVKD. CDR3 length: 13 amino acids. The CDR3 region has the DNA TGTGCCACCAGTCTCGACAGGGACTATGGCTACACCTTC. This sequence encodes CATSLDRDYGYTF.

This clone came up once. The chain carries TRBV7-2 and TRBJ1-2; D gene uncertain. Germline V CDR1 and CDR2: SGHTA, FQGNSA. V dropped 5 bases and J dropped 4 bases, with 8 bases sitting between them. The CDR3 contains 12 residues. CDR3 in amino acids: CASSRGSYGYTF. For the CDR3, the DNA is TGTGCCAGCAGCCGGGGATCCTATGGCTACACCTTC.

CDR3 protein: CATSERTGVGGELFF. For the CDR3, the DNA is TGTGCCACCAGTGAGCGGACAGGGGTGGGCGGGGAGCTGTTTTTT. The rearrangement joins TRBV24-1 to TRBJ2-2; 9 bases match TRBD1. CDR3 length: 15 amino acids. V lost 4 bases and J lost 7; bases outside the gene matches: 6. Germline V lookup: CDR1 KGHDR, CDR2 SFDVKD.

The chain carries TRBV7-9 and TRBJ2-1; TRBD1 matches at 7 bases. The CDR3 totals 16 residues. Germline assignment: CDR1 SEHNR and CDR2 FQNEAQ (reference sequence). Germline trimming cut 7 bases from V and 4 bases from J; bases unmatched to any gene: 13. The CDR3 sequence is CASTPHTGERYNEQFF. DNA of the CDR3: TGTGCCAGCACTCCTCATACAGGGGAAAGGTACAATGAGCAGTTCTTC. Full variable domain (outside the CDR3, taken from reference TRBV7-9 and TRBJ2-1): DTGVSQNPRHKITKRGQNVTFRCDPISEHNRLYWYRQTLGQGPEFLTYFQNEAQLEKSRLLSDRFSAERPKGSFSTLEIQRTEQGDSAMYLCASTPHTGERYNEQFFGPGTRLTVL.

The J gene is TRBJ2-7, the V gene TRBV11-2; D remains ambiguous. The germline gives CDR1 SGHAT, CDR2 FQNNGV. Trimming removed 6 bases from V and 4 bases from J, with 10 bases in between. CDR3 length: 12 amino acids. CDR3 nucleotides: TGTGCCAGCAGGCACGAGTTATACGAGCAGTACTTC. Translating it yields CASRHELYEQYF. Variable domain in full (rest from reference TRBV11-2 and TRBJ2-7): EAGVAQSPRYKIIEKRQSVAFWCNPISGHATLYWYQQILGQGPKLLIQFQNNGVVDDSQLPKDRFSAERLKGVDSTLKIQPAKLEDSAVYLCASRHELYEQYFGPGTRLTVT.

The rearrangement links TRBV14 to TRBJ2-1, with 7 positions matching TRBD2. The CDR3 spans 15 residues. The trim removed 4 bases at V and 6 bases at J, leaving 9 bases unmatched. Germline loops: CDR1 SGHDN, CDR2 FVKESK. CDR3 DNA: TGTGCCAGCAGCCCCGGGACTATCTTTTTCAATGAGCAGTTCTTC. It translates to CASSPGTIFFNEQFF.

The gene calls are TRBV3-1 (or the pseudogene TRBV3-2) and TRBJ2-7; tentative D call: TRBD2 (5 bases). The germline V gene encodes CDR1 LGHDT and CDR2 YNNKEL (reference sequence). CDR3 length: 16 residues. V was shortened by 0 bases and J by 7 bases, with 19 bases between the two germline ends. CDR3 loop: CASSQDRAGPMGEQYF. CDR3 DNA: TGTGCCAGCAGCCAAGACCGTGCGGGCCCAATGGGAGAGCAGTACTTC.

In DNA, the CDR3 is TGTGCCAGCAGCTTAGTGGGGACAGGGTTTGATGAGCAGTTCTTC. It codes for CASSLVGTGFDEQFF. The rearrangement links TRBV7-2 to TRBJ2-1, with 9 bases fitting TRBD1. CDR1 SGHTA and CDR2 FQGNSA come from the germline V gene. V dropped 1 base and J dropped 8; count of bases not matched to a gene: 6. The CDR3 loop spans 15 amino acids.

The V call is TRBV18, the J call TRBJ1-5, with D possibly matching TRBD1 (5 bases). In germline, CDR1 is KGHSH, CDR2 LQKENI. Trimming removed 0 bases at V and 4 bases at J, with 10 bases between. There are 15 residues in the CDR3. CDR3 in DNA: TGTGCCAGCTCACCACCGACGCCAGGGAATCAGCCCCAGCATTTT. Translated, it gives CASSPPTPGNQPQHF.

This rearrangement joins TRBV27 to TRBJ2-2, with TRBD1 identical over 7 bases. Germline V CDR1 and CDR2: MNHEY, SMNVEV (reference sequence). The V segment lost 2 bases and the J segment 2 bases; nucleotides outside the gene matches: 5. There are 16 residues in the CDR3. The CDR3 sequence is CASSLVGTVNTGELFF. The CDR3 DNA follows: TGTGCCAGCAGTTTAGTCGGGACAGTTAACACCGGGGAGCTGTTTTTT.

The chain combines TRBV18 with TRBJ2-5; 9 bases line up with TRBD1. Losses at the gene ends were 3 bases for V and 4 bases for J; bases not matched to a gene: 3. Germline CDR1 KGHSH, CDR2 LQKENI. CDR3 length: 14 residues. The CDR3 loop reads CASSPDRGSETQYF. CDR3 DNA sequence: TGTGCCAGCTCACCCGACAGGGGGTCAGAGACCCAGTACTTC.

The rearrangement uses TRBV9 and TRBJ1-1; 8 bases match TRBD1. CDR3 length: 16 residues. Trimming took 0 bases from V and 0 from J; bases not matched to a gene: 4. Germline loops: CDR1 SGDLS, CDR2 YYNGEE. CDR3 in amino acids: CASSVGTGGMNTEAFF. The CDR3 DNA follows: TGTGCCAGCAGCGTAGGTACAGGGGGGATGAACACTGAAGCTTTCTTT. Drawing the rest from reference TRBV9 and TRBJ1-1, the complete variable domain is DSGVTQTPKHLITATGQRVTLRCSPRSGDLSVYWYQQSLDQGLQFLIQYYNGEERAKGNILERFSAQQFPDLHSELNLSSLELGDSALYFCASSVGTGGMNTEAFFGQGTRLTVV.